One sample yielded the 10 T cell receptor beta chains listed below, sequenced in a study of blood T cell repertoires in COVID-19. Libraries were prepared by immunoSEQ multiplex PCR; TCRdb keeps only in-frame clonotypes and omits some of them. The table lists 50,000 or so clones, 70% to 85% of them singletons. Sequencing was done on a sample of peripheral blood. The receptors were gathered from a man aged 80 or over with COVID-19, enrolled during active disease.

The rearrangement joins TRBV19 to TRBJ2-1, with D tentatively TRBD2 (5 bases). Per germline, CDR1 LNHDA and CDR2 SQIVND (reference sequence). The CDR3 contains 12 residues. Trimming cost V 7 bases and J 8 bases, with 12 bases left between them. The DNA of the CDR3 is TGTGCCAGTAATGACTACTCTCATGAGCAGTTCTTC. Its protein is CASNDYSHEQFF.

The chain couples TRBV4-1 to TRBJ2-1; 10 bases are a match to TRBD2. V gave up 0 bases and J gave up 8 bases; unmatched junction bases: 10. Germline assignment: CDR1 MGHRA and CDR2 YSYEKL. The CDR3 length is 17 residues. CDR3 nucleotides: TGCGCCAGCAGCCAAGAAGCTGGCCTAGCGGGAGTGGATGAGCAGTTCTTC. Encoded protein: CASSQEAGLAGVDEQFF.

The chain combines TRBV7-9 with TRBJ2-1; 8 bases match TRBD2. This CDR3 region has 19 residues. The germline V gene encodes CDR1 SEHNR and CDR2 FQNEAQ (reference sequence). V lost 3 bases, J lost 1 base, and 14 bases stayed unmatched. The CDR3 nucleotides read TGTGCCAGCAGCTTCTCTCCCGGGGGGGCCGGACCTTCCTACAATGAGCAGTTCTTC. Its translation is CASSFSPGGAGPSYNEQFF.

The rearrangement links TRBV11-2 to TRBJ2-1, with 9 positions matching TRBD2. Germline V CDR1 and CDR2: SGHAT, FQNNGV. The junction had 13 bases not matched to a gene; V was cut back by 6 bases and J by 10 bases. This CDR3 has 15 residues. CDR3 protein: CASRESGTSSKEQFF. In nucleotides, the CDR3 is TGTGCCAGCAGGGAATCCGGGACTAGCAGCAAAGAGCAGTTCTTC.

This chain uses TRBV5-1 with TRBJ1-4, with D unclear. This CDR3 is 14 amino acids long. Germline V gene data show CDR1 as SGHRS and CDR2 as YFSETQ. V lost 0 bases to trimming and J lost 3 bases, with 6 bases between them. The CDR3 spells CASSLDAANEKLFF. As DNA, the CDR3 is TGCGCCAGCAGCTTGGACGCGGCTAATGAAAAACTGTTTTTT.

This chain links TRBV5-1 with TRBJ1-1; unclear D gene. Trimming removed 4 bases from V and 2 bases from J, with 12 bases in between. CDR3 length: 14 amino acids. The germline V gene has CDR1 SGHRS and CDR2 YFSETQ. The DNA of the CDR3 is TGCGCCAGCAGCCTCGGCGACACAAACACTGAAGCTTTCTTT. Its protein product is CASSLGDTNTEAFF.

The CDR3 spells CASSSTGRNQPQHF. The CDR3 nucleotides read TGTGCCAGCAGCTCGACAGGGAGGAATCAGCCCCAGCATTTT. V gene TRBV7-2 combines with J gene TRBJ1-5, with 7 nucleotides matching TRBD1. Germline assignment: CDR1 SGHTA and CDR2 FQGNSA. The V gene end was trimmed by 4 bases and the J gene end by 4 bases; junction bases not matched to a gene: 4. The CDR3 loop spans 14 amino acids.

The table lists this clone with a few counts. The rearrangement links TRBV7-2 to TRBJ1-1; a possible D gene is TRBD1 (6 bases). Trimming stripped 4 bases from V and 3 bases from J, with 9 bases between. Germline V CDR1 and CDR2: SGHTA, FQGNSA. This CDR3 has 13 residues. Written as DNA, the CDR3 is TGTGCCAGCAGCTCCCACAGGGACACTGAAGCTTTCTTT. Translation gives CASSSHRDTEAFF.

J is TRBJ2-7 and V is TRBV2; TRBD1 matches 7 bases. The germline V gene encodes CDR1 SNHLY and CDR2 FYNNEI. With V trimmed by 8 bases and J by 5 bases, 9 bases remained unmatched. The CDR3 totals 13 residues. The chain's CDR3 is CASGTDPEDEQYF. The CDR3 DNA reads TGTGCCAGCGGGACAGACCCTGAGGACGAGCAGTACTTC.

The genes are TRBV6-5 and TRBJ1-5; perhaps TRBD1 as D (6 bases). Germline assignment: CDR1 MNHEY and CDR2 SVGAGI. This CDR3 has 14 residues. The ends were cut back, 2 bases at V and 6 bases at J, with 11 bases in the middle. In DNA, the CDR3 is TGTGCCAGCAGTTACCTGGACAGCGGTCAGCCCCAGCATTTT. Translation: CASSYLDSGQPQHF.